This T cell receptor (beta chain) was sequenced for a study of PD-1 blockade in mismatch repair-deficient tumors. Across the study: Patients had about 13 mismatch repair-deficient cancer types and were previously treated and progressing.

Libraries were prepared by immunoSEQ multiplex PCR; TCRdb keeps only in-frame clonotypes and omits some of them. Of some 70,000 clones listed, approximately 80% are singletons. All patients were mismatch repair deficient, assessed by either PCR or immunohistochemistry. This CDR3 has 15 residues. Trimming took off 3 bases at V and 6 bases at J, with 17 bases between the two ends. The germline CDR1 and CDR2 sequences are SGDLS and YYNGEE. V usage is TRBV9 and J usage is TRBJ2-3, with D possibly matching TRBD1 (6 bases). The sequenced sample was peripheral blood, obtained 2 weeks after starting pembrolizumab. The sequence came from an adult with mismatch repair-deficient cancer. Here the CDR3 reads CASSGRGGEADTQYF. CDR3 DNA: TGTGCCAGCAGCGGCAGGGGTGGTGAAGCCGATACGCAGTATTTT.